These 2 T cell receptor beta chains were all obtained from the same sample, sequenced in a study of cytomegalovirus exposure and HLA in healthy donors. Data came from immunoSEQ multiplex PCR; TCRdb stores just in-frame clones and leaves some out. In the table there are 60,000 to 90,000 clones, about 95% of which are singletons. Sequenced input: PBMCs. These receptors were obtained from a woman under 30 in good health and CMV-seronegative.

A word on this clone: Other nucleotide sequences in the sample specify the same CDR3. CDR3 loop: CARRPWGGPGSQPQHF. In DNA form, the CDR3 reads TGCGCCAGAAGGCCGTGGGGGGGGCCGGGGAGTCAGCCCCAGCATTTT. V usage is TRBV23-1 and J usage is TRBJ1-5; D possibly corresponds to TRBD1 (6 bases). TRBV23-1 is annotated as an ORF whose role is uncertain. Trimming took off 9 bases at V and 6 bases at J, with 24 bases between the two ends. This CDR3 comprises 16 residues.

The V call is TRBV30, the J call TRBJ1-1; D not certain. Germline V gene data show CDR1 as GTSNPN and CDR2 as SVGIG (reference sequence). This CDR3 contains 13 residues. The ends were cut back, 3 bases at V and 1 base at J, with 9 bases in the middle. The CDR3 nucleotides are TGTGCCTGGAGCGGACGGGGGAACACTGAAGCTTTCTTT. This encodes CAWSGRGNTEAFF. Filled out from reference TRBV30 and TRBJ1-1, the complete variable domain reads SQTIHQWPATLVQPVGSPLSLECTVEGTSNPNLYWYRQAAGRGLQLLFYSVGIGQISSEVPQNLSASRPQDRQFILSSKKLLLSDSGFYLCAWSGRGNTEAFFGQGTRLTVV.